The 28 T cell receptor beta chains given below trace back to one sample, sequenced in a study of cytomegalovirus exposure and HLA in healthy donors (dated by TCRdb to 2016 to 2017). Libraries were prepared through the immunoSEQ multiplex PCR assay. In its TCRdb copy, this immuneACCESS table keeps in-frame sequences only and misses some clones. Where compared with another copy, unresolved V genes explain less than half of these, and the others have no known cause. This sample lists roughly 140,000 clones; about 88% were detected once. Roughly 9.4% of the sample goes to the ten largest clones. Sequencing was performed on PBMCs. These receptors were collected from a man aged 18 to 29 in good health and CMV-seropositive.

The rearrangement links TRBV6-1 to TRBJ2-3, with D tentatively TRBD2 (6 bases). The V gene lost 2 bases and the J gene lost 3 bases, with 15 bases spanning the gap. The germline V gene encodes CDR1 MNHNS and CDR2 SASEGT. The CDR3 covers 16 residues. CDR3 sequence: CASSELGSRGTDTQYF. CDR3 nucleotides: TGTGCCAGCAGTGAATTGGGGTCCCGGGGGACAGATACGCAGTATTTT.

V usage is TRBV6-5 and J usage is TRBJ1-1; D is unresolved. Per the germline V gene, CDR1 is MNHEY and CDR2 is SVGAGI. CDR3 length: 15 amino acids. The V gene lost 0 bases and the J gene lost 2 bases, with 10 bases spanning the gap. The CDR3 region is CASSYSANINTEAFF. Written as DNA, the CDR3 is TGTGCCAGCAGTTACTCTGCGAATATAAACACTGAAGCTTTCTTT.

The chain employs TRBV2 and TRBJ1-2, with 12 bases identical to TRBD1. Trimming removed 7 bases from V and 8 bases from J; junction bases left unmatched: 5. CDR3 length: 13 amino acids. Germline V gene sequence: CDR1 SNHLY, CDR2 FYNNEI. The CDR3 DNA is TGTGCCAGCATGGGACAGGGGGCGGGAGGCTACACCTTC. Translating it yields CASMGQGAGGYTF.

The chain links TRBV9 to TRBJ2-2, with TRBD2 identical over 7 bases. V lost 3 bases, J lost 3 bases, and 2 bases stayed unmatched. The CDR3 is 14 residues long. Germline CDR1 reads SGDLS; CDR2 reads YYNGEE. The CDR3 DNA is TGTGCCAGCAGCGAAAGCGGGGACACCGGGGAGCTGTTTTTT. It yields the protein CASSESGDTGELFF.

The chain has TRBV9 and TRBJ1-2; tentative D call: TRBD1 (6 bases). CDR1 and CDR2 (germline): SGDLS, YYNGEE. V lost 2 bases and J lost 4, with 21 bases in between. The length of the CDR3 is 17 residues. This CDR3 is CASSVYRDILPGYGYTF. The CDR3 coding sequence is TGTGCCAGCAGCGTTTACCGGGACATCCTCCCAGGCTATGGCTACACCTTC.

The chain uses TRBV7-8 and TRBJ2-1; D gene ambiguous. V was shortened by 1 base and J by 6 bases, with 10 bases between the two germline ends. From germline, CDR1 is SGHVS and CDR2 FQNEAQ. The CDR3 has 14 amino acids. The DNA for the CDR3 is TGTGCCAGCAGCTTAGGTCTCGGTAGCAATGAGCAGTTCTTC. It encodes CASSLGLGSNEQFF.

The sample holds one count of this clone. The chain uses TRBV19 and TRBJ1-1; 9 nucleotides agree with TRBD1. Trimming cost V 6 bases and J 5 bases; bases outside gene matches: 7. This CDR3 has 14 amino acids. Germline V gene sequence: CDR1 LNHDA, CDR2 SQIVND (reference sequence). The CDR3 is CASSPDRGLTEAFF. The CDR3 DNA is TGTGCCAGTAGCCCGGACAGGGGATTAACTGAAGCTTTCTTT.

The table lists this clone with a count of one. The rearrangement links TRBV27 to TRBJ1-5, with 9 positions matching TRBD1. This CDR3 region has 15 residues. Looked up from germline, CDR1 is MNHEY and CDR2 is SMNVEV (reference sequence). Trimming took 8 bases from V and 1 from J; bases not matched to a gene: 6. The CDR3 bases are TGTGCCAGCGGCCTACAGGGGGCAAGCAATCAGCCCCAGCATTTT. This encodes CASGLQGASNQPQHF.

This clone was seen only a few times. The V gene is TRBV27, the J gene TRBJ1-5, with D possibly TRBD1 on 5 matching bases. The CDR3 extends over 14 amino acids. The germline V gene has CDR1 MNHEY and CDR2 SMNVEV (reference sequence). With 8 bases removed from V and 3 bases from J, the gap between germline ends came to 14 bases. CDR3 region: CASRPAGFNQPQHF. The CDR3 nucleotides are TGTGCCAGCCGCCCCGCAGGGTTCAATCAGCCCCAGCATTTT.

Written as DNA, the CDR3 is TGTGCCAGCAGTAAGGGACTAGCGGGGGTCTACAATGAGCAGTTCTTC. Translation gives CASSKGLAGVYNEQFF. The rearrangement uses TRBV27 and TRBJ2-1; 14 positions match TRBD2. The CDR3 has 16 amino acids. CDR1 MNHEY and CDR2 SMNVEV come from the germline V gene (reference sequence). After removal of 5 bases from V and 3 bases from J, the junction contained 3 bases not matched to a gene.

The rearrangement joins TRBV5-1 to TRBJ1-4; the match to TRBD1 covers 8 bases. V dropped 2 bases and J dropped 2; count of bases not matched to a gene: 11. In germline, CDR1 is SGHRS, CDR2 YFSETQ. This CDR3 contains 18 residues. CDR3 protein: CASSFRGQGRETNEKLFF. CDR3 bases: TGCGCCAGCAGCTTCCGTGGACAGGGAAGAGAGACTAATGAAAAACTGTTTTTT.

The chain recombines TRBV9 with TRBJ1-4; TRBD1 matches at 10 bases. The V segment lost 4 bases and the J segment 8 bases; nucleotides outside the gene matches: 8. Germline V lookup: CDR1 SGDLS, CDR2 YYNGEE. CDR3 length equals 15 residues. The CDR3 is CASSSTGGAYEKLFF. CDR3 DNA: TGTGCCAGCAGCTCGACAGGGGGCGCGTACGAAAAACTGTTTTTT.

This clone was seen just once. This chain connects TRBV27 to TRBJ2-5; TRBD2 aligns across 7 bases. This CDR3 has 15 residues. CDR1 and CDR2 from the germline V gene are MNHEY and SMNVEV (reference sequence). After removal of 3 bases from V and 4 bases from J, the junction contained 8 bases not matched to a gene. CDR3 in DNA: TGTGCCAGCAGTTTTGGGGGGGTGGGTCGAGAGACCCAGTACTTC. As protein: CASSFGGVGRETQYF.

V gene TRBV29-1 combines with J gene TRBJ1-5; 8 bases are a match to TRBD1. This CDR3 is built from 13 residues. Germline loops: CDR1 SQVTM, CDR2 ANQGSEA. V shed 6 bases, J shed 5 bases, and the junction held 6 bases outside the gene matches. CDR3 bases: TGCAGCGTCGCTCCGACAGGGGATCAGCCCCAGCATTTT. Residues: CSVAPTGDQPQHF. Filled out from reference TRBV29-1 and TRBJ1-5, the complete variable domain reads SAVISQKPSRDICQRGTSLTIQCQVDSQVTMMFWYRQQPGQSLTLIATANQGSEATYESGFVIDKFPISRPNLTFSTLTVSNMSPEDSSIYLCSVAPTGDQPQHFGDGTRLSIL.

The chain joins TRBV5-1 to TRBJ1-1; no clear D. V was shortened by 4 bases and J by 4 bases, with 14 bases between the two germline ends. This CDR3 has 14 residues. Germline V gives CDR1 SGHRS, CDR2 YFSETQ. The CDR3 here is CASSGASVATEAFF. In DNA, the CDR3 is TGCGCCAGCAGCGGAGCCTCAGTCGCCACTGAAGCTTTCTTT. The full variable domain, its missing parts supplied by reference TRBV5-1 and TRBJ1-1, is KAGVTQTPRYLIKTRGQQVTLSCSPISGHRSVSWYQQTPGQGLQFLFEYFSETQRNKGNFPGRFSGRQFSNSRSEMNVSTLELGDSALYLCASSGASVATEAFFGQGTRLTVV.

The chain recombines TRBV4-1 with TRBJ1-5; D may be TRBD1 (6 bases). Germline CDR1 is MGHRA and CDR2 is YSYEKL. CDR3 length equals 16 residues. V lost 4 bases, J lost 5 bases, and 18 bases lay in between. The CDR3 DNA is TGCGCCAGCAGCCTCAAAGTGGGGGCAGGGCATCAGCCCCAGCATTTT. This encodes CASSLKVGAGHQPQHF.

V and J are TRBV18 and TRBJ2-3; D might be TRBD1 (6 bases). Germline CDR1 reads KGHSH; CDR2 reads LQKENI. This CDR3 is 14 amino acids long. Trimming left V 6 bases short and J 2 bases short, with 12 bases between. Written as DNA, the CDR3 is TGTGCCAGCTCGAGGACAGCTATCACAGATACGCAGTATTTT. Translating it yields CASSRTAITDTQYF.

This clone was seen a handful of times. CDR3 sequence (DNA): TGTGCCAGCTCACTGACAGGACCCTGGGGCTACACCTTC. Its translation is CASSLTGPWGYTF. The chain has TRBV18 and TRBJ1-2; D might be TRBD1 (6 bases). CDR3 length: 13 residues. Trimming removed 4 bases from V and 8 bases from J, with 14 bases in between. In germline, CDR1 is KGHSH, CDR2 LQKENI.

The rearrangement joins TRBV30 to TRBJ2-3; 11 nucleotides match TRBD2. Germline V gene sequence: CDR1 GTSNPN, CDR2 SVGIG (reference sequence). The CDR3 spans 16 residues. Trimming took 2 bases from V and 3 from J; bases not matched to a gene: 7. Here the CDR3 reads CAWSMGASGRTDTQYF. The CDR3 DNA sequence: TGTGCCTGGAGTATGGGGGCTAGCGGGAGGACAGATACGCAGTATTTT.

CDR3 coding DNA: TGTGCCAGCAGCTTACGAGGGAGGGCTGAAGCTTTCTTT. Amino acids: CASSLRGRAEAFF. This chain links TRBV5-5 with TRBJ1-1; D ambiguous. Germline V gene sequence: CDR1 SGHKS, CDR2 YYEKEE (reference sequence). Trimming removed 2 bases at V and 6 bases at J, with 11 bases between. The CDR3 extends over 13 amino acids.

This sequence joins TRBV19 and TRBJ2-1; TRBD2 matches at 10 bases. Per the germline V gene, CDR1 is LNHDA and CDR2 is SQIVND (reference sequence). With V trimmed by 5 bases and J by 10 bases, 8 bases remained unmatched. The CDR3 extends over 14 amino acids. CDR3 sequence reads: CASSLASGRREQFF. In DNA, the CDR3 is TGTGCCAGTAGTTTGGCTAGCGGGAGACGGGAGCAGTTCTTC.

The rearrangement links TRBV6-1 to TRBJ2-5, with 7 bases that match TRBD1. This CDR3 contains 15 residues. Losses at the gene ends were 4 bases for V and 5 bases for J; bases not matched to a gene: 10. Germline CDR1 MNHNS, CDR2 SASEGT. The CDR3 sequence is CASSATGWVGETQYF. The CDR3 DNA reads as TGTGCCAGCAGTGCGACAGGGTGGGTTGGTGAGACCCAGTACTTC.

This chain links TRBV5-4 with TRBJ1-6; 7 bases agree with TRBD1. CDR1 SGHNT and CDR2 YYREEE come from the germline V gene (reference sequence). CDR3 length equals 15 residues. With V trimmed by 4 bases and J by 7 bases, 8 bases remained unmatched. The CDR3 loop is CASSRMGQNNSPLHF. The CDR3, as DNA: TGTGCCAGCAGCCGCATGGGACAGAACAATTCACCCCTCCACTTT.

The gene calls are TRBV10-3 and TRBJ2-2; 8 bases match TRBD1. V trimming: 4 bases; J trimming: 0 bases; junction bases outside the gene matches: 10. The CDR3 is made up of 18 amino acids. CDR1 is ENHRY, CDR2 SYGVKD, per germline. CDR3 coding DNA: TGTGCCATCAGTGGAGGGACAGGAGACTTAGCGAACACCGGGGAGCTGTTTTTT. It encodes CAISGGTGDLANTGELFF.

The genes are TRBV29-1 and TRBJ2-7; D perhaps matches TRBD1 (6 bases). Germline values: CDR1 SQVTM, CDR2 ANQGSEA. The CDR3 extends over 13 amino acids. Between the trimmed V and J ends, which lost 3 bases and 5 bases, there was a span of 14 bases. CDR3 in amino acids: CSVDDAGVNEQYF. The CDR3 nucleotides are TGCAGCGTTGATGATGCAGGGGTCAACGAGCAGTACTTC.

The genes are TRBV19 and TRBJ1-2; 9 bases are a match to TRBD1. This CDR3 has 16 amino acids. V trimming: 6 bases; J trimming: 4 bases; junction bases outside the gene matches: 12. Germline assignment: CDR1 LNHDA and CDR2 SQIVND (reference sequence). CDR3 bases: TGTGCCAGTAGGAGGGACAGGGATGGGAGTGGCTATGGCTACACCTTC. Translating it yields CASRRDRDGSGYGYTF.

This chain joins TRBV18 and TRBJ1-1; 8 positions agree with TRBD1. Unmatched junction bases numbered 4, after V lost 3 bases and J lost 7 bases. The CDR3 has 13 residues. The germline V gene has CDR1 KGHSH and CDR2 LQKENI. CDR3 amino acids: CASSPQGASEAFF. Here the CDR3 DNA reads TGTGCCAGCTCACCCCAGGGGGCTAGTGAAGCTTTCTTT.

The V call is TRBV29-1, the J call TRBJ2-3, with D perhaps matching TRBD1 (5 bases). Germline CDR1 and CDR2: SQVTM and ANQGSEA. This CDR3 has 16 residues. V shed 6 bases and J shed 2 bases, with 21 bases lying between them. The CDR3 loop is CSVAPMGRTATDTQYF. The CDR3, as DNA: TGCAGCGTCGCCCCCATGGGGCGTACAGCCACAGATACGCAGTATTTT.